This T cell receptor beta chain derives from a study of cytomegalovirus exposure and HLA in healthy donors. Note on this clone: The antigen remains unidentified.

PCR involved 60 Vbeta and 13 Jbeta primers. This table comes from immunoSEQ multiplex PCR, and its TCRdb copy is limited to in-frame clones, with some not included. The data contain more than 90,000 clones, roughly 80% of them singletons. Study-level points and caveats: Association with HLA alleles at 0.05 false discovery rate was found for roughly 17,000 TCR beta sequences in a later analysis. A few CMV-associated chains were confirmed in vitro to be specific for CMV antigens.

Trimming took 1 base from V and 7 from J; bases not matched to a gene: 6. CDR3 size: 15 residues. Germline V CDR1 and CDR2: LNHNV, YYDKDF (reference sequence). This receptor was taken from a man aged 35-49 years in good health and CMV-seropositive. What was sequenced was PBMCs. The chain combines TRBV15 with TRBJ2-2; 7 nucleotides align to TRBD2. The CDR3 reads CATSRVGGKNGELFF. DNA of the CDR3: TGTGCCACCAGCAGAGTGGGGGGGAAGAACGGGGAGCTGTTTTTT.